Below are 18 T cell receptor beta chains sequenced from a single sample in a study of T-cell memory formation after mild COVID-19. TCRdb analysed the 5' RACE reads with MiXCR anew, one entry per CDR3 protein. The table lists approximately 98,000 distinct CDR3 sequences, roughly a sixth of them singletons. The sample taken for sequencing was PBMCs or a T cell subset sorted from them (not recorded which). These receptors were taken from a man aged 18 to 30 who had mild COVID-19 (a few samples of this study predate the infection). Cell type and time point are not known.

V usage is TRBV4-2 and J usage is TRBJ1-2; D remains unclear. Trimming left V 0 bases short and J 4 bases short, with 15 bases between. Germline V gives CDR1 LGHNA, CDR2 YNFKEQ. This CDR3 spans 16 amino acids. CDR3 nucleotides: TGTGCCAGCAGCCAAGATCACGGGGAAGGAGCCTATGGCTACACCTTC. The encoded protein is CASSQDHGEGAYGYTF.

This clonotype was counted at least ten times. V gene TRBV4-2 combines with J gene TRBJ1-2; D gene ambiguous. This CDR3 comprises 13 residues. Germline CDR1 is LGHNA and CDR2 is YNFKEQ. Trimming left V 1 base short and J 0 bases short, with 3 bases between. This CDR3 is CASSQGANYGYTF. The CDR3 nucleotides read TGTGCCAGCAGCCAAGGAGCTAACTATGGCTACACCTTC.

This clonotype has only a few counts. CDR3 sequence: CASSFPSYNEQFF. CDR3 nucleotide sequence: TGTGCCAGCAGCTTTCCCAGCTACAATGAGCAGTTCTTC. The rearrangement joins TRBV7-9 to TRBJ2-1; the D is unclear. The CDR3 sequence is 13 residues long. Germline values: CDR1 SEHNR, CDR2 FQNEAQ (reference sequence). V was cut by 3 bases and J by 3 bases, with 6 bases left in between.

V gene TRBV10-3 combines with J gene TRBJ1-1; no clear D. The CDR3 is made up of 16 amino acids. V gave up 5 bases and J gave up 2 bases, with 18 bases separating them. CDR1 and CDR2 (germline): ENHRY, SYGVKD. The CDR3 DNA is TGTGCCATCAGTCGGAGAGATAGTCTGGTAAACACTGAAGCTTTCTTT. Protein product: CAISRRDSLVNTEAFF.

This clonotype was found many times. The CDR3 sequence: CAISPPGTVRETQYF. DNA of the CDR3: TGTGCCATCTCACCGCCGGGGACTGTACGAGAGACCCAGTACTTC. The chain employs TRBV19 and TRBJ2-5; perhaps TRBD2 as D (6 bases). The CDR3 extends over 15 amino acids. Per the germline V gene, CDR1 is LNHDA and CDR2 is SQIVND (reference sequence). The V and J ends lost 10 bases and 4 bases respectively, with 22 bases between them.

J is TRBJ2-5 and V is TRBV7-2, with 7 bases aligning to TRBD1. V lost 1 base to trimming and J lost 2 bases; unmatched junction nucleotides: 7. The CDR3 spans 16 residues. The germline V gene has CDR1 SGHTA and CDR2 FQGNSA. CDR3 amino acids: CASSLDWGRGQETQYF. CDR3 in DNA: TGTGCCAGCAGCTTAGATTGGGGCAGGGGGCAAGAGACCCAGTACTTC.

A few counts support this clonotype. The chain has TRBV7-9 and TRBJ2-1; 8 bases match TRBD2. Germline CDR1 is SEHNR and CDR2 is FQNEAQ (reference sequence). J was trimmed by 3 bases and V by 6 bases; bases with no gene match: 10. CDR3 length: 16 amino acids. The CDR3 loop reads CASSASGAGGYNEQFF. CDR3 in DNA: TGTGCCAGCAGTGCCTCTGGGGCGGGGGGCTACAATGAGCAGTTCTTC.

The chain is built from TRBV9 and TRBJ1-2; no firm D call. The germline V gene encodes CDR1 SGDLS and CDR2 YYNGEE. This CDR3 is built from 13 residues. Trimming shortened V by 0 bases and J by 2 bases, and 5 bases separated the two germline ends. CDR3 DNA: TGTGCCAGCAGCGTAGACCCCAACTATGGCTACACCTTC. Translation: CASSVDPNYGYTF.

The rearrangement uses TRBV4-1 and TRBJ2-3, with D possibly matching TRBD1 (6 bases). There are 14 residues in the CDR3. Germline V gene sequence: CDR1 MGHRA, CDR2 YSYEKL. V gave up 3 bases and J gave up 3 bases, with 10 bases separating them. The CDR3 coding sequence is TGCGCCAGCAGCCAGCCTACAGGGACAGATACGCAGTATTTT. Protein sequence: CASSQPTGTDTQYF.

The V and J genes are TRBV15 and TRBJ2-1; no clear D gene. The CDR3 runs 16 residues. The germline V and J ends were trimmed by 0 bases and 5 bases, with 14 bases remaining between them. Germline values: CDR1 LNHNV, CDR2 YYDKDF (reference sequence). The CDR3 loop reads CATSRDRSVPNNEQFF. Here the CDR3 DNA reads TGTGCCACCAGCAGAGATAGGTCTGTCCCTAACAATGAGCAGTTCTTC.

This clonotype appeared many times. V usage is TRBV7-2 and J usage is TRBJ2-1; 8 nucleotides match TRBD1. Germline CDR1 reads SGHTA; CDR2 reads FQGNSA. CDR3 length: 16 residues. J gave up 7 bases and V 1 base, and 9 bases lay outside the gene matches. The CDR3 bases are TGTGCCAGCAGCTTAGATCGCAGGGGGCTAGGGAATGAGCAGTTCTTC. Protein sequence: CASSLDRRGLGNEQFF.

This clonotype was seen at least ten times. The CDR3 reads CASSPLAGETDTQYF. Here the CDR3 DNA reads TGCGCCAGCAGCCCTTTAGCGGGGGAAACAGATACGCAGTATTTT. V usage is TRBV5-1 and J usage is TRBJ2-3; 9 bases align to TRBD2. The germline V gene encodes CDR1 SGHRS and CDR2 YFSETQ. J lost 3 bases, V lost 4 bases, and 6 bases had no gene match. The CDR3 is 15 residues long.

The V gene is TRBV6-1, the J gene TRBJ1-1; no clear D gene. CDR1 and CDR2 (germline): MNHNS, SASEGT. The CDR3 extends over 14 amino acids. V shed 2 bases and J shed 4 bases, with 11 bases lying between them. For the CDR3, the DNA is TGTGCCAGCAGTGAAATCGGGAAGGGCACTGAAGCTTTCTTT. The encoded protein is CASSEIGKGTEAFF.

This chain joins TRBV5-1 and TRBJ1-6, with D possibly TRBD1 on 5 matching bases. CDR1 SGHRS and CDR2 YFSETQ come from the germline V gene. V was shortened by 5 bases and J by 5 bases, with 14 bases between the two germline ends. This CDR3 contains 15 residues. The CDR3 DNA follows: TGCGCCAGCAGTTTACAGCAGGGAGATAATTCACCCCTCCACTTT. It translates to CASSLQQGDNSPLHF.

V usage is TRBV15 and J usage is TRBJ2-5; no definite D call. CDR3 length equals 15 residues. Trimming removed 0 bases from V and 2 bases from J, with 10 bases in between. Germline CDR1 LNHNV, CDR2 YYDKDF (reference sequence). CDR3 sequence reads: CATSRDPGGQETQYF. CDR3 coding DNA: TGTGCCACCAGCAGAGATCCGGGCGGACAAGAGACCCAGTACTTC.

The chain couples TRBV5-1 to TRBJ1-1, with D maybe TRBD1 (5 bases). The V and J ends lost 1 base and 3 bases respectively, with 10 bases between them. There are 14 residues in the CDR3. The germline V gene has CDR1 SGHRS and CDR2 YFSETQ. CDR3 region: CASSLKGADTEAFF. In DNA form, the CDR3 reads TGCGCCAGCAGCTTGAAAGGGGCAGACACTGAAGCTTTCTTT.

The chain employs TRBV27 and TRBJ1-2; D gene unclear. The V end was cut by 8 bases, the J end by 2 bases, with 9 bases between. The CDR3 is 12 residues long. Germline CDR1 reads MNHEY; CDR2 reads SMNVEV (reference sequence). For the CDR3, the DNA is TGTGCCAGCGCCGGACGGAACTATGGCTACACCTTC. Translating it yields CASAGRNYGYTF.

This clonotype has more than one count but fewer than ten. The chain combines TRBV6-1 with TRBJ2-2; 12 positions agree with TRBD1. This CDR3 is 15 amino acids long. The germline V gene encodes CDR1 MNHNS and CDR2 SASEGT. Trimming removed 6 bases from V and 7 bases from J; junction bases left unmatched: 6. DNA for the CDR3: TGTGCCAGCAGGGGGACAGGGGGCTTTATCGGGGAGCTGTTTTTT. Encoded protein: CASRGTGGFIGELFF.